This TCR beta chain is from a study of cytomegalovirus exposure and HLA in healthy donors. This CDR3 comprises 16 residues. The V and J ends lost 2 bases and 7 bases respectively, with 18 bases between them. The V gene's germline CDR1 is KGHSH and CDR2 LQKENI. The PCR contained 60 Vbeta and 13 Jbeta primers. TCRdb's table, derived via immunoSEQ multiplex PCR, lists solely in-frame clones and lacks some. The table records hundreds of thousands of clones, around 90% of them present only once. The clonotype comes from a woman under 30 in good health and CMV-seronegative. The sample taken for sequencing was PBMCs. The chain carries TRBV18 and TRBJ1-5; D is possibly TRBD1 (6 bases). The CDR3 DNA follows: TGTGCCAGCTCACCATCTACAGGGAGTAGTAACCAGCCCCAGCATTTT. Protein product: CASSPSTGSSNQPQHF.